These 18 T cell receptor beta chains share one sample of origin, sequenced in a study of T cell changes during pregnancy in multiple sclerosis (dated by TCRdb to the late 2010s). The method was the immunoSEQ multiplex PCR assay. TCRdb retrieved this table from immuneACCESS and kept in-frame rearrangements only. Not all clones are present; in checked studies, unresolved V genes account for under half, and no reason is known for the remainder. In this sample the table shows about 98,000 clones, around 92% of which occur a single time. The ten largest clones add up to approximately 2.4% of the sample. The sequencing used peripheral blood, collected after pregnancy. The receptors stem from a female donor in good health, enrolled as a control in a pregnancy study.

The chain recombines TRBV19 with TRBJ2-5; a weak D match, TRBD2 (6 bases). Germline CDR1 reads LNHDA; CDR2 reads SQIVND (reference sequence). The CDR3 is 16 amino acids. V lost 6 bases and J 1 base, leaving 18 bases between the germline ends. The CDR3 sequence is CASSTFGGLIQETQYF. For the CDR3, the DNA is TGTGCCAGTAGCACTTTCGGGGGTCTAATCCAAGAGACCCAGTACTTC.

The chain has TRBV18 and TRBJ1-1; tentatively, D is TRBD1 (5 bases). CDR3 length: 15 residues. Germline V CDR1 and CDR2: KGHSH, LQKENI. V was pared by 3 bases and J by 0 bases, with 11 bases between. The CDR3 coding sequence is TGTGCCAGCTCACCTAGACAGCCTATGAACACTGAAGCTTTCTTT. Translating gives CASSPRQPMNTEAFF.

The chain links TRBV5-1 to TRBJ2-1, with TRBD2 as a possible D gene (6 bases). This CDR3 contains 14 residues. The germline CDR1 and CDR2 sequences are SGHRS and YFSETQ. The V end lost 4 bases, the J end lost 4 bases, and 12 bases lay between the germline ends. The CDR3 region is CASSLGTGYNEQFF. The CDR3 DNA follows: TGCGCCAGCAGCCTCGGGACTGGATACAATGAGCAGTTCTTC.

This clone was seen just once. This rearrangement joins TRBV4-1 to TRBJ1-1, with a weak D call TRBD1 (6 bases). V lost 4 bases and J 4 bases, leaving 19 bases between the germline ends. The CDR3 extends over 16 amino acids. The germline gives CDR1 MGHRA, CDR2 YSYEKL. Written as DNA, the CDR3 is TGCGCCAGCAGCCCGAATCAGGGGACCCGGAGCACTGAAGCTTTCTTT. The encoded protein is CASSPNQGTRSTEAFF.

The chain has TRBV4-2 and TRBJ2-3, with 8 nucleotides matching TRBD2. J lost 3 bases, V lost 0 bases, and 5 bases had no gene match. Germline V CDR1 and CDR2: LGHNA, YNFKEQ. This CDR3 region has 16 residues. The CDR3 sequence is CASSQDRGGVTDTQYF. The DNA for the CDR3 is TGTGCCAGCAGCCAAGATCGGGGGGGCGTGACAGATACGCAGTATTTT.

This chain links TRBV7-9 with TRBJ1-4, with a possible D match to TRBD1 (6 bases). The V end was cut by 4 bases, the J end by 5 bases, with 17 bases between. There are 16 residues in the CDR3. Germline V gives CDR1 SEHNR, CDR2 FQNEAQ (reference sequence). CDR3 amino acids: CASSWGGEGTNEKLFF. The CDR3 nucleotides read TGTGCCAGCAGCTGGGGGGGCGAGGGGACCAATGAAAAACTGTTTTTT. The variable domain in full, with the rest retrieved from reference TRBV7-9 and TRBJ1-4, is DTGVSQNPRHKITKRGQNVTFRCDPISEHNRLYWYRQTLGQGPEFLTYFQNEAQLEKSRLLSDRFSAERPKGSFSTLEIQRTEQGDSAMYLCASSWGGEGTNEKLFFGSGTQLSVL.

CDR3 region: CASSLAKTAYEQYF. The CDR3 DNA sequence: TGTGCCAGCAGTTTAGCTAAGACTGCCTACGAGCAGTACTTC. The rearrangement links TRBV27 to TRBJ2-7; D is uncertain. The germline V gene encodes CDR1 MNHEY and CDR2 SMNVEV (reference sequence). This CDR3 has 14 amino acids. The V end was cut by 2 bases, the J end by 2 bases, with 10 bases between.

This clone was picked up a small number of times. The chain has TRBV6-1 and TRBJ2-1; 8 bases are a match to TRBD2. This CDR3 spans 16 amino acids. Trimming cost V 2 bases and J 3 bases; bases outside gene matches: 6. Germline V gives CDR1 MNHNS, CDR2 SASEGT. The CDR3 reads CASSESLAANYNEQFF. The CDR3, as DNA: TGTGCCAGCAGTGAATCACTAGCGGCAAACTACAATGAGCAGTTCTTC.

The V and J genes are TRBV5-1 and TRBJ2-3, with TRBD1 matching over 9 bases. Germline V gives CDR1 SGHRS, CDR2 YFSETQ. CDR3 length: 15 residues. Unmatched junction bases numbered 6, after V lost 3 bases and J lost 4 bases. The CDR3 loop is CASSSLQGAADTQYF. CDR3 DNA: TGCGCCAGCAGCTCGTTACAGGGGGCCGCAGATACGCAGTATTTT.

The CDR3 region is CASEGAGNIQYF. In DNA form, the CDR3 reads TGTGCCAGTGAAGGCGCGGGAAACATTCAGTACTTC. The rearrangement links TRBV19 to TRBJ2-4; a possible D gene is TRBD2 (5 bases). The CDR3 totals 12 residues. From germline, CDR1 is LNHDA and CDR2 SQIVND (reference sequence). Trimming cost V 8 bases and J 6 bases, with 11 bases left between them.

A single count supports this clone. The V gene is TRBV11-2, the J gene TRBJ1-2; 7 bases line up with TRBD1. CDR3 size: 14 residues. Germline loops: CDR1 SGHAT, CDR2 FQNNGV. V trimming: 7 bases; J trimming: 6 bases; junction bases outside the gene matches: 11. For the CDR3, the DNA is TGTGCCAGCACCGCAGGGGGTCCTCAGAATGGCTACACCTTC. Translating it yields CASTAGGPQNGYTF.

The V call is TRBV5-8, the J call TRBJ2-1, with a weak D call TRBD2 (5 bases). Germline values: CDR1 SGHTS, CDR2 YDEGEE. The CDR3 spans 15 residues. V lost 5 bases and J 3 bases, leaving 15 bases between the germline ends. The CDR3 reads CASRLLAVVYNEQFF. DNA for the CDR3: TGTGCCAGCAGGTTGCTAGCTGTAGTCTACAATGAGCAGTTCTTC.

The chain employs TRBV5-5 and TRBJ2-2; TRBD2 agrees at 13 bases. The germline CDR1 and CDR2 sequences are SGHKS and YYEKEE (reference sequence). V was pared by 4 bases and J by 7 bases, with 10 bases of the junction left unmatched. The CDR3 spans 17 residues. CDR3 in amino acids: CASSKIGTSGTIGELFF. DNA of the CDR3: TGTGCCAGCAGCAAAATTGGGACTAGCGGGACAATCGGGGAGCTGTTTTTT.

The rearrangement joins TRBV27 to TRBJ1-2; D gene uncertain. Per the germline V gene, CDR1 is MNHEY and CDR2 is SMNVEV (reference sequence). This CDR3 region has 14 residues. V lost 3 bases and J lost 1, with 9 bases in between. The CDR3 here is CASSFGRGNYGYTF. In DNA form, the CDR3 reads TGTGCCAGCAGTTTCGGTCGGGGTAACTATGGCTACACCTTC.

The V and J genes are TRBV5-4 and TRBJ2-3; no clear D. CDR3 size: 13 residues. Germline V gene data show CDR1 as SGHNT and CDR2 as YYREEE (reference sequence). Trimming left V 4 bases short and J 2 bases short, with 8 bases between. The CDR3 sequence is CASSPITTDTQYF. CDR3 bases: TGTGCCAGCAGCCCTATTACCACAGATACGCAGTATTTT.

The chain carries TRBV5-1 and TRBJ1-3; D remains ambiguous. V was cut by 4 bases and J by 4 bases, with 12 bases left in between. The CDR3 consists of 14 residues. CDR1 and CDR2 from the germline V gene are SGHRS and YFSETQ. The CDR3 DNA reads as TGCGCCAGCAGCGGGCCCCCCGTGGGAAACACCATATATTTT. This codes for CASSGPPVGNTIYF.

This chain uses TRBV27 with TRBJ2-7, with 10 bases fitting TRBD2. Per the germline V gene, CDR1 is MNHEY and CDR2 is SMNVEV (reference sequence). Germline trimming cut 5 bases from V and 6 bases from J; bases unmatched to any gene: 4. The CDR3 covers 13 residues. DNA for the CDR3: TGTGCCAGCAGTAGCGGGGGGGTCGGCGAGCAGTACTTC. It codes for CASSSGGVGEQYF.

This chain joins TRBV5-1 and TRBJ1-4; D might be TRBD1 (5 bases). The CDR3 is 14 residues long. V was shortened by 4 bases and J by 4 bases, with 11 bases between the two germline ends. Germline CDR1 is SGHRS and CDR2 is YFSETQ. CDR3 sequence (DNA): TGCGCCAGCAGCCCACCCGGGGGTAATGAAAAACTGTTTTTT. It specifies CASSPPGGNEKLFF.